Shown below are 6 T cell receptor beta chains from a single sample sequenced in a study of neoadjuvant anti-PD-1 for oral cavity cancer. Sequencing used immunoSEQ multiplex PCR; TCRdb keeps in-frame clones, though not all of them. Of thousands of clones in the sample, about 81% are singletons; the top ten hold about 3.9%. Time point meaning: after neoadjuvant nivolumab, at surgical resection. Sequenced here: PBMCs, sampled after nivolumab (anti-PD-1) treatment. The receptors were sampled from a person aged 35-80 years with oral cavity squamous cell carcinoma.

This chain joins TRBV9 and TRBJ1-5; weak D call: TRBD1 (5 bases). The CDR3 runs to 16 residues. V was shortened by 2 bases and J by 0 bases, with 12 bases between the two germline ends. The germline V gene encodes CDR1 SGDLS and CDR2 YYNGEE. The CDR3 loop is CASSVGPGGSNQPQHF. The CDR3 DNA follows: TGTGCCAGCAGCGTGGGACCTGGGGGTAGCAATCAGCCCCAGCATTTT.

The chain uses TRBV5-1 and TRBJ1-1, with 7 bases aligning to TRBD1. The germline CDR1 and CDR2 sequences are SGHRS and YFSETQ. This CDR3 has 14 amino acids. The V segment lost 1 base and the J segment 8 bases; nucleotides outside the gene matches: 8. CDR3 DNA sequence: TGCGCCAGCAGCTTGTCCCGGACAGGCGGGGAAGCTTTCTTT. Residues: CASSLSRTGGEAFF.

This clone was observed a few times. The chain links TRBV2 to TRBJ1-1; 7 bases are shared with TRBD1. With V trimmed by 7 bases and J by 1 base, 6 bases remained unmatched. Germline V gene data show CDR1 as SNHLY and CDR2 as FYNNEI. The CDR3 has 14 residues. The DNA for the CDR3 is TGTGCCAGCACCAGACAGGGCCCGAACACTGAAGCTTTCTTT. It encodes CASTRQGPNTEAFF.

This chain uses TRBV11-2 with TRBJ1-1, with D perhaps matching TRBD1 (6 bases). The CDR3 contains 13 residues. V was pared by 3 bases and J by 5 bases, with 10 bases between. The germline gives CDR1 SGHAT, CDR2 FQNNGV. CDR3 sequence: CASSLATGTEAFF. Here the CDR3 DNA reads TGTGCCAGCAGCTTGGCAACAGGGACTGAAGCTTTCTTT.

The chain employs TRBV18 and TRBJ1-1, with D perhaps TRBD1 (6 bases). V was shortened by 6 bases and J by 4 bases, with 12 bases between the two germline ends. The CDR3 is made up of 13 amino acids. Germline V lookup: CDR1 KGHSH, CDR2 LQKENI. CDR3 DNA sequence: TGTGCCAGCTCCCCCAAGACAGGCACTGAAGCTTTCTTT. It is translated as CASSPKTGTEAFF. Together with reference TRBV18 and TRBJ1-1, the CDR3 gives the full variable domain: NAGVMQNPRHLVRRRGQEARLRCSPMKGHSHVYWYRQLPEEGLKFMVYLQKENIIDESGMPKERFSAEFPKEGPSILRIQQVVRGDSAAYFCASSPKTGTEAFFGQGTRLTVV.

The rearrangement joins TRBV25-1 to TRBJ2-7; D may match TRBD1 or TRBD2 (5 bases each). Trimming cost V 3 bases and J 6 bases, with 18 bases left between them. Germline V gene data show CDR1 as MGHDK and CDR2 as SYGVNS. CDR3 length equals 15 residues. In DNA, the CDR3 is TGTGCCAGCAGTGAGGCCCAGGGACGATTGGGCGAGCAGTACTTC. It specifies CASSEAQGRLGEQYF.